Following are 29 T cell receptor beta chains from one sample sequenced in a study of identical twins' blood T cells. A single record per CDR3 protein comes from TCRdb applying MiXCR to the 5' RACE reads. The table shows roughly 380,000 distinct CDR3 sequences, with about 28% occurring only once. Sequenced input: PBMCs. The origin of the receptors is a woman aged 18-49 years in good health.

J is TRBJ1-1 and V is TRBV3-1; D is ambiguous. This CDR3 is built from 13 residues. Germline V gene sequence: CDR1 LGHDT, CDR2 YNNKEL (reference sequence). The ends were cut back, 2 bases at V and 10 bases at J, with 14 bases in the middle. DNA for the CDR3: TGTGCCAGCAGCCAACCGATCGGGGTGGGAGCTTTCTTT. It translates to CASSQPIGVGAFF.

This chain joins TRBV7-2 and TRBJ1-5, with D hard to call. CDR3 length: 15 residues. V gave up 0 bases and J gave up 0 bases, with 6 bases separating them. From germline, CDR1 is SGHTA and CDR2 FQGNSA. CDR3 bases: TGTGCCAGCAGCTTAGCCACCCTTAGCAATCAGCCCCAGCATTTT. Its protein product is CASSLATLSNQPQHF.

CDR3 sequence: CASSMQLNTEAFF. For the CDR3, the DNA is TGTGCCAGTAGTATGCAGTTGAACACTGAAGCTTTCTTT. This chain links TRBV19 with TRBJ1-1; D is uncertain. Trimming cost V 3 bases and J 0 bases, with 5 bases left between them. The CDR3 covers 13 residues. In germline, CDR1 is LNHDA, CDR2 SQIVND (reference sequence).

V and J are TRBV5-1 and TRBJ1-3, with D unclear. Per germline, CDR1 SGHRS and CDR2 YFSETQ. The CDR3 consists of 15 residues. Trimming shortened V by 3 bases and J by 0 bases, and 10 bases separated the two germline ends. The CDR3, as DNA: TGCGCCAGCAGCTCTTATAGGTCCTCTGGAAACACCATATATTTT. It yields the protein CASSSYRSSGNTIYF.

Remarks on this clonotype: One end of the junction varies from germline; a read error may be responsible. The chain couples TRBV10-3 to TRBJ1-2; D gene unclear. This CDR3 contains 14 residues. Germline V CDR1 and CDR2: ENHRY, SYGVKD. CDR3 region: CAVSATQASYGYTF. CDR3 coding DNA: TGTGCCGTCAGTGCGACCCAGGCGAGCTATGGCTACACCTTC.

This clonotype was counted many times. The chain carries TRBV10-3 and TRBJ1-5, with no clear D. This CDR3 spans 14 amino acids. The germline V gene encodes CDR1 ENHRY and CDR2 SYGVKD. V was clipped by 4 bases and J by 2 bases, with 9 bases between them. The CDR3 DNA is TGTGCCATCAGTGGCCAGGTGGGCAATCAGCCCCAGCATTTT. Protein: CAISGQVGNQPQHF.

This clonotype was observed a few times. The chain recombines TRBV27 with TRBJ2-1; D is undetermined. Trimming pared 3 bases from V and 5 bases from J, leaving 14 bases between. CDR3 length: 15 residues. The V gene's germline CDR1 is MNHEY and CDR2 SMNVEV (reference sequence). This chain's CDR3 is CASSFYPDWHNEQFF. As DNA, the CDR3 is TGTGCCAGCAGTTTCTATCCGGATTGGCACAATGAGCAGTTCTTC.

Turning to this clonotype: Since a much larger clone is just one base distant, this may be a read error. This rearrangement joins TRBV6-6 to TRBJ1-4; 11 bases agree with TRBD1. The CDR3 is 13 residues long. Per germline, CDR1 MNHNY and CDR2 SVGAGI (reference sequence). The CDR3 DNA reads as TGTGTCAGCGCGGGACAGGGGGGTGAAAAACTGTTTTTT. It encodes CVSAGQGGEKLFF.

This clonotype was observed a few times. The CDR3: CAIFDGDRAKNIQYF. In nucleotides, the CDR3 is TGTGCCATTTTCGACGGGGACCGGGCCAAAAACATTCAGTACTTC. This chain connects TRBV2 to TRBJ2-4; D is tentatively TRBD1 or TRBD2 (5 bases each). Germline V gene data show CDR1 as SNHLY and CDR2 as FYNNEI. The length of the CDR3 is 15 residues. Trimming pared 10 bases from V and 1 base from J, leaving 17 bases between.

This chain joins TRBV29-1 and TRBJ1-2, with TRBD1 identical over 8 bases. Germline-derived CDR1 and CDR2 are SQVTM and ANQGSEA. V shed 7 bases, J shed 3 bases, and the junction held 1 base outside the gene matches. The CDR3 is 11 amino acids. The DNA of the CDR3 is TGCAGCGGGGGACAGGACTATGGCTACACCTTC. The encoded protein is CSGGQDYGYTF. The full variable domain, rest sourced from reference TRBV29-1 and TRBJ1-2, is SAVISQKPSRDICQRGTSLTIQCQVDSQVTMMFWYRQQPGQSLTLIATANQGSEATYESGFVIDKFPISRPNLTFSTLTVSNMSPEDSSIYLCSGGQDYGYTFGSGTRLTVV.

This sequence joins TRBV5-4 and TRBJ1-3; D is undetermined. Trimming stripped 5 bases from V and 3 bases from J, with 9 bases between. Looked up from germline, CDR1 is SGHNT and CDR2 is YYREEE (reference sequence). CDR3 length equals 13 residues. In nucleotides, the CDR3 is TGTGCCAGCAGTTGGGCCTTTGGAAACACCATATATTTT. Amino acid sequence: CASSWAFGNTIYF.

There are a few counts of this clonotype. The V call is TRBV27, the J call TRBJ2-7, with D perhaps given as TRBD1 or TRBD2 (5 bases each). CDR1 is MNHEY, CDR2 SMNVEV, per germline (reference sequence). Trimming shortened V by 3 bases and J by 4 bases, and 13 bases separated the two germline ends. The CDR3 sequence is 14 residues long. The DNA of the CDR3 is TGTGCCAGCAGTTTCACGAGGGGTCCGTACGAGCAGTACTTC. It specifies CASSFTRGPYEQYF.

This chain connects TRBV21-1 to TRBJ2-7; the table's D call TRBD2 went unverified against the DNA. TRBV21-1 is noted as a pseudogene. This CDR3 spans 15 amino acids. Here the CDR3 reads CASSMSSESSYEQYF. For the CDR3, the DNA is TGTGCCAGCAGCATGTCTAGCGAAAGCTCCTACGAGCAGTACTTC.

Notes on this clonotype: A junction boundary mismatches the germline segment, possibly from a read error. The J gene is TRBJ1-5, the V gene TRBV6-2 or TRBV6-3, with D perhaps TRBD1 (5 bases). The CDR3 consists of 13 residues. The germline CDR1 and CDR2 sequences are MNHEY and SVGEGT. The CDR3 loop reads CAGSYRSLQPQHF. DNA for the CDR3: TGTGCCGGCAGTTACAGGTCCCTTCAGCCCCAGCATTTT.

A few counts support this clonotype. This chain uses TRBV9 with TRBJ2-3; 7 positions match TRBD2. The trim removed 9 bases at V and 3 bases at J, leaving 13 bases unmatched. In germline, CDR1 is SGDLS, CDR2 YYNGEE. The CDR3 runs 15 residues. The CDR3 loop is CATSLAGDVTDTQYF. Here the CDR3 DNA reads TGTGCCACCTCCTTGGCGGGAGACGTAACAGATACGCAGTATTTT.

This chain uses TRBV5-6 with TRBJ2-4, with D possibly matching TRBD2 (5 bases). V was cut by 2 bases and J by 6 bases, with 12 bases left in between. This CDR3 region has 14 residues. Looked up from germline, CDR1 is SGHDT and CDR2 is YYEEEE. CDR3 DNA sequence: TGTGCCAGCAGCTTTTTATCAAGCGGAAACATTCAGTACTTC. It codes for CASSFLSSGNIQYF.

This clonotype turned up a few times. The chain is built from TRBV5-1 and TRBJ1-2, with TRBD1 identical over 8 bases. V lost 2 bases to trimming and J lost 4 bases; unmatched junction nucleotides: 4. CDR1 is SGHRS and CDR2 is YFSETQ in the germline V gene. This CDR3 has 14 amino acids. The chain's CDR3 is CASSFGQGTYGYTF. Here the CDR3 DNA reads TGCGCCAGCAGCTTTGGACAGGGAACCTATGGCTACACCTTC.

The chain employs TRBV24-1 and TRBJ2-3; no clear D. The CDR3 sequence is 11 residues long. V was shortened by 4 bases and J by 5 bases, with 3 bases between the two germline ends. Germline values: CDR1 KGHDR, CDR2 SFDVKD. Here the CDR3 DNA reads TGTGCCACCAGTGAACGAGATACGCAGTATTTT. It is translated as CATSERDTQYF.

V is TRBV9 and J is TRBJ1-2; D is ambiguous. Trimming cost V 4 bases and J 10 bases, with 20 bases left between them. CDR3 size: 14 residues. Germline CDR1 SGDLS, CDR2 YYNGEE. CDR3 sequence (DNA): TGTGCCAGCAGCTCAGGAATCCTTTGGAGCGACTACACCTTC. Its protein is CASSSGILWSDYTF. Together with reference TRBV9 and TRBJ1-2, the CDR3 gives the full variable domain: DSGVTQTPKHLITATGQRVTLRCSPRSGDLSVYWYQQSLDQGLQFLIQYYNGEERAKGNILERFSAQQFPDLHSELNLSSLELGDSALYFCASSSGILWSDYTFGSGTRLTVV.

The chain couples TRBV6-5 to TRBJ1-6, with TRBD1 matching 8 bases. The CDR3 loop spans 13 amino acids. Per the germline V gene, CDR1 is MNHEY and CDR2 is SVGAGI. Unmatched junction bases numbered 4, after V lost 8 bases and J lost 7 bases. The CDR3 sequence: CASHQGANSPLHF. CDR3 nucleotide sequence: TGTGCCAGCCATCAGGGGGCGAATTCACCCCTCCACTTT.

The chain uses TRBV11-3 and TRBJ1-1, with 7 bases identical to TRBD1. Germline assignment: CDR1 SGHNT and CDR2 YENEEA. This CDR3 contains 15 residues. After removal of 6 bases from V and 4 bases from J, the junction contained 11 bases not matched to a gene. The CDR3 loop is CASRYRQGGSTEAFF. CDR3 sequence (DNA): TGTGCCAGCAGATACAGACAGGGTGGGAGCACTGAAGCTTTCTTT.

There are a few counts of this clonotype. V gene TRBV5-5 combines with J gene TRBJ2-3; possible D gene TRBD1, 5 bases. The germline V gene has CDR1 SGHKS and CDR2 YYEKEE (reference sequence). This CDR3 is 16 amino acids long. V was clipped by 2 bases and J by 0 bases, with 13 bases between them. The CDR3 coding sequence is TGTGCCAGCAGCTTCGTCAGGGATTATAGCACAGATACGCAGTATTTT. This sequence encodes CASSFVRDYSTDTQYF.

This chain uses TRBV5-1 with TRBJ2-3; TRBD2 matches 8 bases. After removal of 3 bases from V and 1 base from J, the junction contained 10 bases not matched to a gene. Germline lookup yields CDR1 SGHRS and CDR2 YFSETQ. This CDR3 comprises 17 residues. The CDR3 region is CASSSGLAPGGTDTQYF. Written as DNA, the CDR3 is TGCGCCAGCAGCTCAGGACTAGCCCCTGGGGGCACAGATACGCAGTATTTT.

For the CDR3, the DNA is TGTGCCAGCAGCCAAATCCAGGGGTGGACAGATACGCAGTATTTT. Residues: CASSQIQGWTDTQYF. The chain links TRBV3-1 to TRBJ2-3; maybe TRBD1 (6 bases). V lost 2 bases and J lost 3, with 12 bases in between. This CDR3 comprises 15 residues. Germline lookup yields CDR1 LGHDT and CDR2 YNNKEL (reference sequence).

In this sample, this clonotype turned up a few times. One end of the junction does not line up with germline, which may come from a read error. This chain links TRBV10-3 with TRBJ1-5; D is undetermined. The CDR3 has 13 amino acids. Germline lookup yields CDR1 ENHRY and CDR2 SYGVKD. The chain's CDR3 is CAIGEMADQPQHF. CDR3 sequence (DNA): TGTGCCATCGGTGAGATGGCGGATCAGCCCCAGCATTTT.

This chain uses TRBV6-5 with TRBJ1-2, with D unresolved. This CDR3 spans 13 amino acids. Trimming shortened V by 0 bases and J by 8 bases, and 10 bases separated the two germline ends. Germline CDR1 and CDR2: MNHEY and SVGAGI. CDR3 loop: CASSYSGVRGYTF. The CDR3 DNA sequence: TGTGCCAGCAGTTACTCCGGGGTACGGGGCTACACCTTC.

V gene TRBV16 combines with J gene TRBJ1-5; no clear D gene. Germline-derived CDR1 and CDR2 are KGHSY and FQNENV. V was shortened by 2 bases and J by 4 bases, with 3 bases between the two germline ends. This CDR3 comprises 12 residues. The CDR3: CASSQINQPQHF. DNA for the CDR3: TGTGCCAGCAGCCAAATAAATCAGCCCCAGCATTTT.

The J gene is TRBJ1-4, the V gene TRBV5-6, with D hard to call. The V end was cut by 2 bases, the J end by 3 bases, with 11 bases between. The CDR3 runs 15 residues. The germline V gene has CDR1 SGHDT and CDR2 YYEEEE. The CDR3 nucleotides read TGTGCCAGCAGCTTAGAAACAGACCCTAATGAAAAACTGTTTTTT. This sequence encodes CASSLETDPNEKLFF.

The CDR3 spells CASSRTNRAGNTIYF. The CDR3 region has the DNA TGTGCCAGCAGCCGCACGAACAGGGCTGGAAACACCATATATTTT. V gene TRBV12-3 or TRBV12-4 combines with J gene TRBJ1-3; a weak D match, TRBD1 (6 bases). The CDR3 is 15 amino acids. Trimming stripped 6 bases from V and 2 bases from J, with 14 bases between.